This TCR beta chain was identified in a study of T cells in tuberculosis. Whole-study findings and limits: Smaller distances to GMM-specific TCRs suggested their expansion in active tuberculosis.

Each clinical donor contributed on average approximately 90,000 T cells from unsorted cryopreserved PBMC. V gave up 5 bases and J gave up 6 bases; unmatched junction bases: 16. From germline, CDR1 is SGHNT and CDR2 YYREEE (reference sequence). The CDR3 has 17 amino acids. To note about this clone: Its matching antigen is unknown.

Assay: immunoSEQ multiplex PCR; the TCRdb copy retains only in-frame clones and omits some. The data hold about 20,000 clones, with roughly nine tenths observed a single time. The chain joins TRBV5-4 to TRBJ1-1, with 10 bases that match TRBD1. This sequence originates from a donor between 5 and 29 years old with latent tuberculosis or without tuberculosis infection. Material: PBMCs. The CDR3 region is CASSPNPPGQGMAEAFF. The CDR3 region has the DNA TGTGCCAGCAGTCCGAACCCACCGGGACAGGGGATGGCTGAAGCTTTCTTT.